Listed below are T cell receptor beta chains from one sample, sequenced in a study of T cell responses to AZD1222 COVID-19 vaccine. Measured with immunoSEQ multiplex PCR; TCRdb has only the in-frame clones, and not every one. Among around 160,000 clones listed, 94% were seen once. The sample consisted of peripheral blood, taken on day 0 of AZD1222 vaccination. These receptors were obtained from an adult in good health. Both conserved end residues are part of each CDR3. The D gene is left open where the match is weak. A row's size may be missing; if present it is once, few, many or a size class.

v_call: TRBV3-1/TRBV3-2
j_call: TRBJ2-7
d_call: TRBD2
clone_size: -
cdr3_aa: CASSLLAGLVSSEQYF
cdr3_nt: TGTGCCAGCAGCCTCCTAGCGGGTCTTGTATCCTCCGAGCAGTACTTC

v_call: TRBV6-1
j_call: TRBJ2-2
d_call: -
clone_size: -
cdr3_aa: CASSERAGELFF
cdr3_nt: TGTGCCAGCAGTGAACGCGCCGGGGAGCTGTTTTTT

v_call: TRBV7-9
j_call: TRBJ1-1
d_call: -
clone_size: -
cdr3_aa: CASLRVGTAEAFF
cdr3_nt: TGTGCCAGCCTAAGGGTTGGTACGGCTGAAGCTTTCTTT

v_call: TRBV5-1
j_call: TRBJ1-1
d_call: -
clone_size: -
cdr3_aa: CASSLGMNTEAFF
cdr3_nt: TGCGCCAGCAGTCTGGGCATGAACACTGAAGCTTTCTTT

v_call: TRBV18
j_call: TRBJ1-3
d_call: -
clone_size: -
cdr3_aa: CASSSQWNSGNTIYF
cdr3_nt: TGTGCCAGCTCATCCCAATGGAATTCAGGAAACACCATATATTTT

v_call: TRBV6-5
j_call: TRBJ1-1
d_call: TRBD1
clone_size: -
cdr3_aa: CASNQQGAWTEAFF
cdr3_nt: TGTGCCAGCAACCAACAGGGGGCTTGGACTGAAGCTTTCTTT

v_call: TRBV24-1
j_call: TRBJ2-7
d_call: -
clone_size: few
cdr3_aa: CATMGPSNEQYF
cdr3_nt: TGTGCCACAATGGGACCGTCAAATGAGCAGTACTTC

v_call: TRBV2
j_call: TRBJ2-7
d_call: -
clone_size: -
cdr3_aa: CASKVYGIAYEQYF
cdr3_nt: TGTGCCAGCAAGGTATATGGAATTGCCTACGAGCAGTACTTC

v_call: TRBV3-1/TRBV3-2
j_call: TRBJ1-4
d_call: TRBD1
clone_size: -
cdr3_aa: CASSQGDREVELFF
cdr3_nt: TGTGCCAGCAGCCAAGGGGACAGGGAGGTTGAACTGTTTTTT

v_call: TRBV2
j_call: TRBJ1-2
d_call: TRBD1
clone_size: -
cdr3_aa: CASGGQNGYTF
cdr3_nt: TGTGCCAGCGGGGGACAGAACGGCTACACCTTC

v_call: TRBV11-2
j_call: TRBJ2-1
d_call: -
clone_size: -
cdr3_aa: CASSLEWNNEQFF
cdr3_nt: TGTGCCAGCAGCTTAGAGTGGAACAATGAGCAGTTCTTC

v_call: TRBV7-9
j_call: TRBJ2-2
d_call: -
clone_size: -
cdr3_aa: CASSSHTTRNTGELFF
cdr3_nt: TGTGCCAGCAGTTCTCACACGACGCGGAACACCGGGGAGCTGTTTTTT

v_call: TRBV5-4
j_call: TRBJ1-3
d_call: -
clone_size: -
cdr3_aa: CASSRGRAGPGNTIYF
cdr3_nt: TGTGCCAGCAGTCGGGGGAGGGCAGGCCCTGGAAACACCATATATTTT

v_call: TRBV24-1
j_call: TRBJ2-1
d_call: -
clone_size: -
cdr3_aa: CATSDLAQGEQFF
cdr3_nt: TGTGCCACCAGTGATTTGGCGCAGGGGGAGCAGTTCTTC

v_call: TRBV28
j_call: TRBJ1-2
d_call: TRBD1
clone_size: -
cdr3_aa: CASSLYGRGRTGYGYTF
cdr3_nt: TGTGCCAGCAGTTTATATGGGAGGGGGCGGACGGGATATGGCTACACCTTC

v_call: TRBV3-1/TRBV3-2
j_call: TRBJ1-4
d_call: TRBD1
clone_size: once
cdr3_aa: CASTLGNRGNEKLFF
cdr3_nt: TGTGCCAGCACCCTGGGGAACAGGGGAAATGAAAAACTGTTTTTT

v_call: TRBV4-1
j_call: TRBJ1-4
d_call: -
clone_size: -
cdr3_aa: CASSPRVQGENEKLFF
cdr3_nt: TGCGCCAGCAGCCCCCGGGTCCAGGGCGAAAATGAAAAACTGTTTTTT

v_call: TRBV2
j_call: TRBJ1-1
d_call: -
clone_size: -
cdr3_aa: CASSEVRDTEAFF
cdr3_nt: TGTGCCAGCAGTGAAGTCCGGGATACTGAAGCTTTCTTT

v_call: TRBV28
j_call: TRBJ1-3
d_call: -
clone_size: few
cdr3_aa: CASSLWISISGNTIYF
cdr3_nt: TGTGCCAGCAGTTTATGGATATCCATCTCTGGAAACACCATATATTTT

v_call: TRBV6-5
j_call: TRBJ2-2
d_call: TRBD1
clone_size: -
cdr3_aa: CASRSGQGRNGELFF
cdr3_nt: TGTGCCAGCAGGTCGGGACAGGGAAGAAACGGGGAGCTGTTTTTT

v_call: TRBV27
j_call: TRBJ1-2
d_call: TRBD1
clone_size: -
cdr3_aa: CASSLVGQGFGGYTF
cdr3_nt: TGTGCCAGCAGTTTAGTAGGACAGGGCTTCGGTGGCTACACCTTC

v_call: TRBV9
j_call: TRBJ1-4
d_call: -
clone_size: -
cdr3_aa: CASSPGGATNEKLFF
cdr3_nt: TGTGCCAGCAGTCCAGGAGGCGCAACTAATGAAAAACTGTTTTTT

v_call: TRBV5-5
j_call: TRBJ1-3
d_call: -
clone_size: once
cdr3_aa: CASAFSGSGNTIYF
cdr3_nt: TGTGCCAGCGCCTTTTCGGGCTCTGGAAACACCATATATTTT

v_call: TRBV28
j_call: TRBJ1-2
d_call: -
clone_size: -
cdr3_aa: CASSRGGQGGYTF
cdr3_nt: TGTGCCAGCTCTCGGGGGGGGCAGGGTGGCTACACCTTC

v_call: TRBV19
j_call: TRBJ1-5
d_call: -
clone_size: -
cdr3_aa: CASTGWQGNQPQHF
cdr3_nt: TGTGCCAGCACCGGGTGGCAGGGGAATCAGCCCCAGCATTTT

v_call: TRBV2
j_call: TRBJ1-4
d_call: TRBD1
clone_size: -
cdr3_aa: CASSKQGIGEKLFF
cdr3_nt: TGTGCCAGCAGTAAACAGGGGATTGGAGAAAAACTGTTTTTT

v_call: TRBV2
j_call: TRBJ2-4
d_call: TRBD1
clone_size: once
cdr3_aa: CASYTGQKNIQYF
cdr3_nt: TGTGCCAGCTACACGGGACAGAAAAACATTCAGTACTTC

v_call: TRBV5-1
j_call: TRBJ2-3
d_call: TRBD1
clone_size: -
cdr3_aa: CASSLVGQITDTQYF
cdr3_nt: TGCGCCAGCAGCTTGGTGGGACAGATAACAGATACGCAGTATTTT

v_call: TRBV3-1/TRBV3-2
j_call: TRBJ1-5
d_call: -
clone_size: -
cdr3_aa: CASSQDVEVPQHF
cdr3_nt: TGTGCCAGCAGCCAAGATGTCGAAGTGCCCCAGCATTTT

v_call: TRBV5-1
j_call: TRBJ2-2
d_call: -
clone_size: -
cdr3_aa: CASSSGQLDTGELFF
cdr3_nt: TGCGCCAGCAGCTCCGGACAGTTAGACACCGGGGAGCTGTTTTTT

v_call: TRBV29-1
j_call: TRBJ1-1
d_call: -
clone_size: -
cdr3_aa: CSVEVQGRMNEAFF
cdr3_nt: TGCAGCGTTGAAGTTCAGGGCAGGATGAATGAAGCTTTCTTT

v_call: TRBV27
j_call: TRBJ2-2
d_call: -
clone_size: -
cdr3_aa: CASSLADGANTGELFF
cdr3_nt: TGTGCCAGCAGTTTAGCGGACGGAGCGAACACCGGGGAGCTGTTTTTT

v_call: TRBV5-4
j_call: TRBJ2-1
d_call: -
clone_size: -
cdr3_aa: CASSLSINEQFF
cdr3_nt: TGTGCCAGCAGCTTGTCCATTAATGAGCAGTTCTTC

v_call: TRBV19
j_call: TRBJ1-2
d_call: -
clone_size: -
cdr3_aa: CASSIAQGYTF
cdr3_nt: TGTGCCAGTAGTATCGCGCAAGGCTACACCTTC

v_call: TRBV20-1
j_call: TRBJ2-4
d_call: TRBD2
clone_size: -
cdr3_aa: CSASREGLRNIQYF
cdr3_nt: TGCAGTGCAAGTCGGGAGGGCCTCAGAAACATTCAGTACTTC

v_call: TRBV6-5
j_call: TRBJ1-6
d_call: -
clone_size: -
cdr3_aa: CASSWTGFRF
cdr3_nt: TGTGCCAGCAGTTGGACGGGGTTTCGCTTT

v_call: TRBV5-1
j_call: TRBJ1-3
d_call: -
clone_size: -
cdr3_aa: CASSVGRGKGNTIYF
cdr3_nt: TGCGCCAGCAGCGTGGGGAGGGGGAAAGGAAACACCATATATTTT

v_call: TRBV5-1
j_call: TRBJ1-5
d_call: TRBD1
clone_size: once
cdr3_aa: CASRRGTGEGNQPQHF
cdr3_nt: TGCGCCAGCAGAAGGGGGACAGGGGAAGGGAATCAGCCCCAGCATTTT

v_call: TRBV19
j_call: TRBJ1-5
d_call: TRBD1
clone_size: -
cdr3_aa: CASSMGDRGGQPQHF
cdr3_nt: TGTGCCAGTAGTATGGGGGACAGGGGAGGACAGCCCCAGCATTTT

v_call: TRBV19
j_call: TRBJ2-3
d_call: TRBD2
clone_size: -
cdr3_aa: CASSWAGGNTDTQYF
cdr3_nt: TGTGCCAGTAGTTGGGCGGGAGGGAACACAGATACGCAGTATTTT

v_call: TRBV19
j_call: TRBJ1-4
d_call: -
clone_size: -
cdr3_aa: CATHSLVDVDKLFF
cdr3_nt: TGTGCCACCCACTCCTTGGTTGACGTGGACAAACTGTTTTTT

v_call: TRBV4-1
j_call: TRBJ2-1
d_call: TRBD2
clone_size: -
cdr3_aa: CASSPRLAGGHEQFF
cdr3_nt: TGCGCCAGCAGCCCCCGACTAGCGGGAGGCCATGAGCAGTTCTTC

v_call: TRBV19
j_call: TRBJ1-1
d_call: -
clone_size: -
cdr3_aa: CASSIRQGINTEAFF
cdr3_nt: TGTGCCAGTAGTATTCGGCAGGGGATAAACACTGAAGCTTTCTTT

v_call: TRBV19
j_call: TRBJ2-1
d_call: TRBD1
clone_size: -
cdr3_aa: CASTSSGTGYNEQFF
cdr3_nt: TGTGCCAGTACCTCGTCCGGGACAGGTTACAATGAGCAGTTCTTC

v_call: TRBV5-1
j_call: TRBJ1-5
d_call: -
clone_size: -
cdr3_aa: CASSPTGLNQPQHF
cdr3_nt: TGCGCCAGCAGCCCGACAGGACTCAATCAGCCCCAGCATTTT

v_call: TRBV11-2
j_call: TRBJ1-2
d_call: -
clone_size: -
cdr3_aa: CASSLSRGGLDYGYTF
cdr3_nt: TGTGCCAGCAGCTTAAGTCGAGGTGGTCTTGACTATGGCTACACCTTC

v_call: TRBV5-1
j_call: TRBJ1-2
d_call: TRBD1
clone_size: -
cdr3_aa: CASSVGQTLGGYTF
cdr3_nt: TGCGCCAGCAGCGTGGGACAGACTTTAGGTGGCTACACCTTC

v_call: TRBV15
j_call: TRBJ2-1
d_call: TRBD1
clone_size: -
cdr3_aa: CATSRSGTVGDEQFF
cdr3_nt: TGTGCCACCAGCAGATCCGGGACAGTCGGCGATGAGCAGTTCTTC

v_call: TRBV11-2
j_call: TRBJ1-5
d_call: -
clone_size: -
cdr3_aa: CASSLGGFDQPQHF
cdr3_nt: TGTGCCAGCAGCTTGGGTGGGTTCGATCAGCCCCAGCATTTT